Shown below are 25 T cell receptor beta chains from a single sample sequenced in a study of cytomegalovirus exposure and HLA in healthy donors. PCR employed 60 Vbeta and 13 Jbeta primers. Method: immunoSEQ multiplex PCR; TCRdb's copy keeps in-frame clones and lacks some. This sample has about 170,000 clones, with approximately 80% found just once. The sample was PBMCs. These receptors all stem from a woman in her fifties or sixties in good health and CMV-seropositive.

J is TRBJ2-1 and V is TRBV28; perhaps TRBD2 as D (6 bases). The V end lost 4 bases, the J end lost 15 bases, and 13 bases lay between the germline ends. CDR3 size: 11 residues. Germline CDR1 MDHEN, CDR2 SYDVKM. CDR3 in DNA: TGTGCCAGCAGTTCGGGGAGGAGGGGGTTCTTC. This encodes CASSSGRRGFF.

The chain's CDR3 is CASRDRGKGERLAGGAYEQYF. For the CDR3, the DNA is TGTGCCAGCCGGGACAGGGGCAAGGGAGAGCGGCTAGCGGGAGGGGCCTACGAGCAGTACTTC. The chain employs TRBV28 and TRBJ2-7; the match to TRBD2 covers 12 bases. Germline V gene lookup returns CDR1 MDHEN and CDR2 SYDVKM. V lost 8 bases and J lost 2; bases outside the gene matches: 25. The CDR3 covers 21 residues.

The chain has TRBV5-1 and TRBJ2-1; TRBD1 matches 8 bases. The junction had 13 bases not matched to a gene; V was cut back by 3 bases and J by 8 bases. CDR3 length equals 16 residues. Germline V gene data show CDR1 as SGHRS and CDR2 as YFSETQ. CDR3 coding DNA: TGCGCCAGCAGCTCAGATTTACAGGGGGTTGGAGATGAGCAGTTCTTC. Residues: CASSSDLQGVGDEQFF.

The V call is TRBV29-1, the J call TRBJ2-1, with 9 nucleotides matching TRBD2. Germline trimming cut 7 bases from V and 2 bases from J; bases unmatched to any gene: 24. The V gene's germline CDR1 is SQVTM and CDR2 ANQGSEA. The CDR3 runs 20 residues. CDR3 nucleotide sequence: TGCAGCGCCCTACCACTCCCAGCGGGAGGATGGGGGGGCCCCTACAATGAGCAGTTCTTC. Its protein product is CSALPLPAGGWGGPYNEQFF.

V gene TRBV13 combines with J gene TRBJ1-1, with D perhaps matching TRBD1 (5 bases). V lost 1 base to trimming and J lost 0 bases, with 15 bases between them. Germline assignment: CDR1 PRHDT and CDR2 FYEKMQ (reference sequence). The CDR3 loop spans 17 amino acids. In DNA, the CDR3 is TGTGCCAGCAGCTTAGCTGGGCCAGGGCAACTGAACACTGAAGCTTTCTTT. Its translation: CASSLAGPGQLNTEAFF.

The chain is built from TRBV28 and TRBJ2-1, with a tentative D call TRBD2 (5 bases). V gave up 5 bases and J gave up 6 bases, with 17 bases separating them. The CDR3 length is 15 residues. CDR1 MDHEN and CDR2 SYDVKM come from the germline V gene. CDR3 amino acids: CASSQHPTSFNEQFF. CDR3 in DNA: TGTGCCAGCAGTCAACATCCAACTAGTTTCAATGAGCAGTTCTTC.

V is TRBV10-3 and J is TRBJ1-4; no clear D gene. The CDR3 extends over 13 amino acids. Per the germline V gene, CDR1 is ENHRY and CDR2 is SYGVKD. Trimming took 0 bases from V and 8 from J, leaving 7 bases between them. CDR3 protein: CAISESREEKLFF. In DNA form, the CDR3 reads TGTGCCATCAGTGAGTCGAGAGAGGAAAAACTGTTTTTT.

About this clone itself: One junction end disagrees with the germline gene, perhaps due to a read error. This rearrangement joins TRBV5-1 to TRBJ2-1, with 14 bases fitting TRBD2. Germline CDR1 and CDR2: SGHRS and YFSETQ. CDR3 length equals 15 residues. The CDR3 nucleotides are TGCGCCAGCAGCTCGGGACTAGCGGGAGAGAATGGGCAGTTCTTC. Its protein is CASSSGLAGENGQFF.

The V and J genes are TRBV19 and TRBJ1-1; D is perhaps TRBD1 (6 bases). The V and J ends lost 4 bases and 0 bases respectively, with 15 bases between them. This CDR3 has 16 amino acids. Germline CDR1 reads LNHDA; CDR2 reads SQIVND (reference sequence). The CDR3 sequence: CASSTLGHVMNTEAFF. In DNA, the CDR3 is TGTGCCAGTAGTACGTTGGGACACGTCATGAACACTGAAGCTTTCTTT.

This clone was picked up a small number of times. The CDR3 DNA reads as TGTGCCAGCAGTTACCCGACAGGGAGTTCCTACGAGCAGTACTTC. Translated: CASSYPTGSSYEQYF. V gene TRBV6-5 combines with J gene TRBJ2-7; TRBD1 matches 7 bases. Germline V gene sequence: CDR1 MNHEY, CDR2 SVGAGI. The CDR3 runs to 15 residues. Trimming cost V 2 bases and J 1 base; bases outside gene matches: 5.

For the CDR3, the DNA is TGTGCCAGCAGCGACCCCGGGGGGGCGATTTCTATGGGTAACTATGGCTACACCTTC. Its protein is CASSDPGGAISMGNYGYTF. The V call is TRBV9, the J call TRBJ1-2; D is possibly TRBD1 (6 bases). Germline V gene lookup returns CDR1 SGDLS and CDR2 YYNGEE. V was pared by 3 bases and J by 1 base, with 25 bases between. The length of the CDR3 is 19 residues.

The chain employs TRBV5-6 and TRBJ1-2; 8 nucleotides match TRBD1. Trimming removed 0 bases from V and 7 bases from J; junction bases left unmatched: 11. In germline, CDR1 is SGHDT, CDR2 YYEEEE. The CDR3 totals 16 residues. In nucleotides, the CDR3 is TGTGCCAGCAGCTTGGACGGGACAGGTTTATCGGGTGGCTACACCTTC. The encoded protein is CASSLDGTGLSGGYTF. The variable domain in full, completed from reference TRBV5-6 and TRBJ1-2, reads DAGVTQSPTHLIKTRGQQVTLRCSPKSGHDTVSWYQQALGQGPQFIFQYYEEEERQRGNFPDRFSGHQFPNYSSELNVNALLLGDSALYLCASSLDGTGLSGGYTFGSGTRLTVV.

The rearrangement uses TRBV5-1 and TRBJ2-1; 11 nucleotides match TRBD2. J was trimmed by 0 bases and V by 3 bases; bases with no gene match: 8. Germline V gene sequence: CDR1 SGHRS, CDR2 YFSETQ. The CDR3 runs 18 residues. This CDR3 reads CASSSGRGLAASYNEQFF. CDR3 in DNA: TGCGCCAGCAGCTCGGGACGGGGACTAGCGGCCTCCTACAATGAGCAGTTCTTC. Full variable domain (remainder filled in from reference TRBV5-1 and TRBJ2-1): KAGVTQTPRYLIKTRGQQVTLSCSPISGHRSVSWYQQTPGQGLQFLFEYFSETQRNKGNFPGRFSGRQFSNSRSEMNVSTLELGDSALYLCASSSGRGLAASYNEQFFGPGTRLTVL.

In DNA form, the CDR3 reads TGTGCCAGCAGTACCTACTCCCCCCTCAGCGGGTCCTACGAGCAGTACTTC. This gives the protein CASSTYSPLSGSYEQYF. The genes are TRBV28 and TRBJ2-7; D may be TRBD2 (6 bases). Germline V lookup: CDR1 MDHEN, CDR2 SYDVKM. V was cut by 5 bases and J by 1 base, with 21 bases left in between. The length of the CDR3 is 17 residues.

The sample holds a few counts of this clone. DNA of the CDR3: TGTGCCAGCAGTTTATGGTTGTCCGCCAACGGGGACTACGAGCAGTACTTC. It encodes CASSLWLSANGDYEQYF. The chain couples TRBV28 to TRBJ2-7; TRBD2 might be the D (5 bases). Germline V gene lookup returns CDR1 MDHEN and CDR2 SYDVKM. This CDR3 region has 17 residues. Trimming stripped 0 bases from V and 3 bases from J, with 18 bases between.

The table lists this clone with a few counts. The chain joins TRBV2 to TRBJ2-5; a weak D match, TRBD1 (5 bases). V was clipped by 7 bases and J by 0 bases, with 21 bases between them. The germline V gene has CDR1 SNHLY and CDR2 FYNNEI. CDR3 length: 17 amino acids. This CDR3 is CASTPLSGAPYQETQYF. The CDR3 DNA reads as TGTGCCAGCACCCCTCTTAGTGGGGCCCCGTACCAAGAGACCCAGTACTTC.

This clone turned up a few times. V and J are TRBV7-3 and TRBJ2-7; 7 bases match TRBD2. The ends lost 5 bases at V and 0 bases at J; junction bases unmatched: 4. The CDR3 totals 14 residues. CDR1 is SGHTA, CDR2 FQGTGA, per germline. CDR3 region: CASSPGLHSYEQYF. The DNA for the CDR3 is TGTGCCAGCAGCCCGGGACTACACTCCTACGAGCAGTACTTC.

V usage is TRBV5-1 and J usage is TRBJ1-1; D possibly corresponds to TRBD1 (5 bases). The CDR3 spans 14 residues. Germline-derived CDR1 and CDR2 are SGHRS and YFSETQ. The germline V and J ends were trimmed by 3 bases and 4 bases, with 13 bases remaining between them. For the CDR3, the DNA is TGCGCCAGCAGCTCCAGGGTGGGGGGCACTGAAGCTTTCTTT. Its protein is CASSSRVGGTEAFF. Looking up the rest from reference TRBV5-1 and TRBJ1-1 gives the full variable domain: KAGVTQTPRYLIKTRGQQVTLSCSPISGHRSVSWYQQTPGQGLQFLFEYFSETQRNKGNFPGRFSGRQFSNSRSEMNVSTLELGDSALYLCASSSRVGGTEAFFGQGTRLTVV.

DNA for the CDR3: TGTGCCAGTAAAACCAGGGGGATTGGGGTGAACACTGAAGCTTTCTTT. Its protein is CASKTRGIGVNTEAFF. The rearrangement joins TRBV19 to TRBJ1-1; 7 bases agree with TRBD1. V lost 7 bases, J lost 0 bases, and 11 bases stayed unmatched. The CDR3 is 16 residues long. CDR1 is LNHDA, CDR2 SQIVND, per germline (reference sequence).

The chain uses TRBV30 and TRBJ1-1; no clear D. V lost 6 bases to trimming and J lost 1 base, with 12 bases between them. The CDR3 has 13 residues. Germline V CDR1 and CDR2: GTSNPN, SVGIG (reference sequence). The CDR3, as DNA: TGTGCCTGCCAGGCGACCCAGAACACTGAAGCTTTCTTT. It is translated as CACQATQNTEAFF. Full variable domain (missing parts from reference TRBV30 and TRBJ1-1): SQTIHQWPATLVQPVGSPLSLECTVEGTSNPNLYWYRQAAGRGLQLLFYSVGIGQISSEVPQNLSASRPQDRQFILSSKKLLLSDSGFYLCACQATQNTEAFFGQGTRLTVV.

The V gene is TRBV11-2, the J gene TRBJ1-1; D is possibly TRBD1 (6 bases). Germline CDR1 is SGHAT and CDR2 is FQNNGV. The CDR3 is 13 amino acids. Deletions cut 5 bases from V and 1 base from J, with 8 bases between. The CDR3 protein is CASSRTANTEAFF. CDR3 DNA: TGTGCCAGCAGCCGGACAGCGAACACTGAAGCTTTCTTT.

The J gene is TRBJ2-2, the V gene TRBV10-3, with unresolved D. Trimming shortened V by 3 bases and J by 3 bases, and 11 bases separated the two germline ends. The CDR3 has 15 amino acids. Per the germline V gene, CDR1 is ENHRY and CDR2 is SYGVKD. The CDR3 is CAISDRKEDTGELFF. The DNA for the CDR3 is TGTGCCATCAGTGACCGGAAAGAGGACACCGGGGAGCTGTTTTTT.

V gene TRBV19 combines with J gene TRBJ1-4; D might be TRBD1 (6 bases). Germline CDR1 LNHDA, CDR2 SQIVND (reference sequence). This CDR3 region has 19 residues. V was cut by 5 bases and J by 3 bases, with 25 bases left in between. The DNA of the CDR3 is TGTGCCAGTAGTTTAGTAGGGCCCCGGCAGGGGTGGCCTAATGAAAAACTGTTTTTT. The encoded protein is CASSLVGPRQGWPNEKLFF.

The CDR3 DNA is TGTGCCAGCAGCGTAGATGGGACTAGCGGGGGGACTAGCACAGATACGCAGTATTTT. Translated: CASSVDGTSGGTSTDTQYF. The V and J genes are TRBV9 and TRBJ2-3; 15 bases agree with TRBD2. This CDR3 spans 19 amino acids. V lost 0 bases to trimming and J lost 0 bases; unmatched junction nucleotides: 5. Per the germline V gene, CDR1 is SGDLS and CDR2 is YYNGEE. Using reference TRBV9 and TRBJ2-3 for the parts outside the CDR3, the full variable domain is DSGVTQTPKHLITATGQRVTLRCSPRSGDLSVYWYQQSLDQGLQFLIQYYNGEERAKGNILERFSAQQFPDLHSELNLSSLELGDSALYFCASSVDGTSGGTSTDTQYFGPGTRLTVL.

This clone has a handful of counts. This chain joins TRBV9 and TRBJ2-5, with 7 bases matching TRBD2. Germline V CDR1 and CDR2: SGDLS, YYNGEE. V gave up 5 bases and J gave up 1 base; unmatched junction bases: 11. The CDR3 loop spans 16 amino acids. CDR3 residues: CASSGRVLATQETQYF. The DNA for the CDR3 is TGTGCCAGCAGTGGAAGGGTACTAGCGACCCAAGAGACCCAGTACTTC.